The 26 T cell receptor beta chains presented below share a single source sample, sequenced in a study of shared clonotypes between healthy human individuals. Profiled with immunoSEQ multiplex PCR; TCRdb holds only in-frame clones, not every one. In the table there are fewer than 600,000 clones, around three quarters of which are singletons. Input material: PBMCs. These receptor sequences come from a woman aged 35 to 49 in good health. Some clones in this sample may be carry-over from other donors' samples.

Details on this clone: The junction differs from germline at one of its ends, possibly a read error. The chain uses TRBV5-1 and TRBJ2-2; D may be TRBD1 (5 bases). From germline, CDR1 is SGHRS and CDR2 YFSETQ. The CDR3 has 15 amino acids. CDR3 nucleotide sequence: TGCGCCAGCAGCTTGGGCAGGGCGAACGCCGGGGAGCTGTTTTTT. It specifies CASSLGRANAGELFF.

This rearrangement joins TRBV7-9 to TRBJ1-1; D not resolved. Trimming took off 1 base at V and 4 bases at J, with 7 bases between the two ends. In germline, CDR1 is SEHNR, CDR2 FQNEAQ (reference sequence). The CDR3 is 13 residues long. In DNA form, the CDR3 reads TGTGCCAGCAGCTTAGAAGGTACCACTGAAGCTTTCTTT. Translating it yields CASSLEGTTEAFF.

The chain employs TRBV19 and TRBJ2-7, with D possibly TRBD2 on 7 matching bases. Germline CDR1 is LNHDA and CDR2 is SQIVND (reference sequence). The germline V and J ends were trimmed by 5 bases and 2 bases, with 19 bases remaining between them. The CDR3 consists of 16 residues. Here the CDR3 reads CASSAQGGGTAYEQYF. The DNA of the CDR3 is TGTGCCAGTAGTGCACAAGGGGGGGGAACCGCCTACGAGCAGTACTTC. Full variable domain (missing parts from reference TRBV19 and TRBJ2-7): DGGITQSPKYLFRKEGQNVTLSCEQNLNHDAMYWYRQDPGQGLRLIYYSQIVNDFQKGDIAEGYSVSREKKESFPLTVTSAQKNPTAFYLCASSAQGGGTAYEQYFGPGTRLTVT.

A few counts support this clone. The chain has TRBV7-3 and TRBJ2-2; 10 bases map to TRBD1. The germline V gene encodes CDR1 SGHTA and CDR2 FQGTGA. The CDR3 loop spans 17 amino acids. Trimming cost V 4 bases and J 8 bases; bases outside gene matches: 13. The CDR3 protein is CASSSKTRGQGYGELFF. For the CDR3, the DNA is TGTGCCAGCAGCTCCAAAACGAGGGGACAGGGGTATGGGGAGCTGTTTTTT.

The chain links TRBV21-1 to TRBJ2-2; TRBD2, the table's D call, lacks a check against the DNA. TRBV21-1 is described as a pseudogene. This CDR3 contains 14 residues. The CDR3 nucleotides read TGTGCCAGCAGCAAAGGCGAGAACACCGGGGAGCTGTTTTTT. Residues: CASSKGENTGELFF.

The rearrangement joins TRBV18 to TRBJ2-7, with TRBD1 identical over 7 bases. The V gene end was trimmed by 4 bases and the J gene end by 0 bases; junction bases not matched to a gene: 6. The CDR3 sequence is 15 residues long. Looked up from germline, CDR1 is KGHSH and CDR2 is LQKENI. The CDR3 nucleotides read TGTGCCAGCTCACTAAGACAGGGTACCTCCTACGAGCAGTACTTC. It codes for CASSLRQGTSYEQYF.

The chain is built from TRBV30 and TRBJ1-1; TRBD1 matches 8 bases. Looked up from germline, CDR1 is GTSNPN and CDR2 is SVGIG (reference sequence). V shed 4 bases, J shed 6 bases, and the junction held 10 bases outside the gene matches. The CDR3 extends over 14 amino acids. This CDR3 reads CAWTSTGEVAEAFF. The CDR3 region has the DNA TGTGCCTGGACATCGACAGGGGAAGTGGCTGAAGCTTTCTTT.

V gene TRBV27 combines with J gene TRBJ2-6; D possibly corresponds to TRBD2 (5 bases). CDR3 size: 14 residues. Germline-derived CDR1 and CDR2 are MNHEY and SMNVEV (reference sequence). The V end was cut by 6 bases, the J end by 0 bases, with 6 bases between. CDR3 residues: CASRGSSGANVLTF. CDR3 bases: TGTGCCAGCAGGGGGAGCTCTGGGGCCAACGTCCTGACTTTC.

As for this clone: The likely explanation is a read error, given a far larger clone one base away. Other DNA sequences in this sample translate to the same CDR3. This chain links TRBV30 with TRBJ1-5; D remains ambiguous. CDR1 GTSNPN and CDR2 SVGIG come from the germline V gene (reference sequence). V lost 0 bases and J 1 base, leaving 7 bases between the germline ends. The CDR3 runs to 14 residues. The CDR3 DNA reads TGTGCCTGGAGTGTCCTGGCAAGCAATCAGCCCCAGCATTTT. Protein sequence: CAWSVLASNQPQHF.

The CDR3 is CATSRDAGQQETQYF. The CDR3 DNA is TGTGCCACCAGCAGGGACGCGGGACAACAAGAGACCCAGTACTTC. The chain employs TRBV15 and TRBJ2-5; D tentatively reads TRBD1 or TRBD2 (6 bases each). The CDR3 is made up of 15 amino acids. V was pared by 3 bases and J by 2 bases, with 13 bases between. Per the germline V gene, CDR1 is LNHNV and CDR2 is YYDKDF (reference sequence).

This clone was picked up one time. V is TRBV4-1 and J is TRBJ2-3; 7 nucleotides agree with TRBD1. The CDR3 has 14 amino acids. Trimming took 0 bases from V and 9 from J; bases not matched to a gene: 6. Germline CDR1 MGHRA, CDR2 YSYEKL. CDR3 nucleotides: TGCGCCAGCAGCCAAGATCAAGGGGGCGCCACGCAGTATTTT. This sequence encodes CASSQDQGGATQYF.

There are a few counts of this clone. Additional DNA sequences in this sample encode the identical CDR3. The CDR3 nucleotides are TGTGCCAGCAGCGATCAGGGGACCGGGGAGCTGTTTTTT. Amino acid sequence: CASSDQGTGELFF. V gene TRBV7-2 combines with J gene TRBJ2-2, with D possibly being TRBD1 (6 bases). The germline V gene encodes CDR1 SGHTA and CDR2 FQGNSA. The CDR3 sequence is 13 residues long. Trimming cost V 5 bases and J 5 bases, with 9 bases left between them.

This chain links TRBV5-1 with TRBJ1-1; no definite D call. This CDR3 is built from 15 residues. CDR1 and CDR2 from the germline V gene are SGHRS and YFSETQ. Trimming took off 0 bases at V and 4 bases at J, with 13 bases between the two ends. The CDR3, as DNA: TGCGCCAGCAGCTTGGTACCAGGCGAGGGCACTGAAGCTTTCTTT. This gives the protein CASSLVPGEGTEAFF.

Concerning this clone itself: Its ends do not fully match the called genes, so a read error is possible. V gene TRBV7-2 combines with J gene TRBJ2-1; D ambiguous. The CDR3 has 11 residues. Germline loops: CDR1 SGHTA, CDR2 FQGNSA. Here the CDR3 DNA reads TGTGCCAGCAGCTCCTACACAACACCAATCTTC. Its translation is CASSSYTTPIF.

A remark on this clone: The same CDR3 arises from other DNA sequences in this sample as well. The CDR3 region is CASSRDQSTDTQYF. DNA for the CDR3: TGTGCCAGCTCCAGGGACCAGAGCACAGATACGCAGTATTTT. V gene TRBV7-2 combines with J gene TRBJ2-3, with D perhaps being TRBD1 or TRBD2 (5 bases each). This CDR3 is 14 amino acids long. V was trimmed by 8 bases and J by 0 bases, leaving 12 bases between them. Germline loops: CDR1 SGHTA, CDR2 FQGNSA.

The chain joins TRBV5-1 to TRBJ2-3; no firm D call. V gave up 4 bases and J gave up 2 bases, with 8 bases separating them. CDR1 is SGHRS, CDR2 YFSETQ, per germline. This CDR3 has 13 amino acids. CDR3 coding DNA: TGCGCCAGCAGCACCCAGCCCACAGATACGCAGTATTTT. Translation gives CASSTQPTDTQYF.

This clone was seen a single time. The genes are TRBV29-1 and TRBJ1-3; D not certain. Trimming took 4 bases from V and 0 from J, leaving 13 bases between them. The CDR3 extends over 15 amino acids. Germline loops: CDR1 SQVTM, CDR2 ANQGSEA. The CDR3: CSVVGVGSSGNTIYF. DNA for the CDR3: TGCAGCGTTGTAGGTGTCGGTTCCTCTGGAAACACCATATATTTT.

This chain links TRBV7-3 with TRBJ2-7, with 7 nucleotides matching TRBD1. Germline lookup yields CDR1 SGHTA and CDR2 FQGTGA. V shed 5 bases and J 4 bases; nucleotides not matched to a gene: 17. The CDR3 runs to 17 residues. This chain's CDR3 is CASSKTPQGQENYEQYF. DNA of the CDR3: TGTGCCAGCAGCAAAACCCCACAGGGGCAGGAAAATTACGAGCAGTACTTC.

This clone was observed once. Just one base apart from a much larger clone, this may be a read error. Additional DNA sequences in this sample encode the identical CDR3. The gene calls are TRBV18 and TRBJ1-5, with no clear D. The CDR3 sequence is 13 residues long. Germline lookup yields CDR1 KGHSH and CDR2 LQKENI. Trimming cost V 3 bases and J 0 bases, with 3 bases left between them. The CDR3 bases are TGTGCCAGCTCACCGTATAGCAATCAGCCCCAGCATTTT. It translates to CASSPYSNQPQHF.

This CDR3 reads CASSETANYGYTF. The CDR3 DNA is TGTGCCAGCTCAGAGACAGCGAACTATGGCTACACCTTC. J is TRBJ1-2 and V is TRBV18; TRBD1 is a possible D gene (5 bases). The V gene's germline CDR1 is KGHSH and CDR2 LQKENI. The CDR3 is 13 amino acids. V was shortened by 5 bases and J by 2 bases, with 9 bases between the two germline ends. The entire variable domain, with the rest obtained from reference TRBV18 and TRBJ1-2, is as follows: NAGVMQNPRHLVRRRGQEARLRCSPMKGHSHVYWYRQLPEEGLKFMVYLQKENIIDESGMPKERFSAEFPKEGPSILRIQQVVRGDSAAYFCASSETANYGYTFGSGTRLTVV.

This clone came up a few times. V gene TRBV5-1 combines with J gene TRBJ2-1; TRBD1 matches 10 bases. There are 14 residues in the CDR3. Germline assignment: CDR1 SGHRS and CDR2 YFSETQ. Trimming at V came to 5 bases and at J to 7 bases, leaving 6 bases not matched to a gene. Here the CDR3 reads CASRQTGGMNEQFF. The CDR3 DNA reads TGCGCCAGCAGACAGACAGGGGGCATGAATGAGCAGTTCTTC.

This clone has a single count. The chain carries TRBV5-1 and TRBJ2-5; TRBD2 matches at 11 bases. The CDR3 covers 15 residues. Looked up from germline, CDR1 is SGHRS and CDR2 is YFSETQ. V lost 7 bases and J lost 1; bases outside the gene matches: 6. CDR3 nucleotides: TGCGCCAGCGCAACTAGCGGGAGCCTCCAAGAGACCCAGTACTTC. It is translated as CASATSGSLQETQYF.

The chain recombines TRBV5-1 with TRBJ1-1; D might be TRBD1 (6 bases). Looked up from germline, CDR1 is SGHRS and CDR2 is YFSETQ. The CDR3 consists of 15 residues. The V and J ends lost 2 bases and 6 bases respectively, with 17 bases between them. CDR3 nucleotides: TGCGCCAGCAGCTTCCTACAGGGAAGGGGGGCTGAAGCTTTCTTT. Translated: CASSFLQGRGAEAFF.

Notes on this clone: Relative to the germline gene, one junction end is altered; a read error may explain this. This sample also contains other DNA sequences that code for the same CDR3. The chain is built from TRBV7-9 and TRBJ2-3, with TRBD1 identical over 7 bases. CDR3 length: 15 residues. CDR1 and CDR2 (germline): SEHNR, FQNEAQ (reference sequence). In DNA, the CDR3 is TGTGCCAGCAGCCGTGGGAGTCCGGGGACAGATACACAGTATTTT. Translating it yields CASSRGSPGTDTQYF.

The V and J genes are TRBV28 and TRBJ1-4, with 7 bases fitting TRBD1. The CDR3 is 15 amino acids. V shed 5 bases and J 6 bases; nucleotides not matched to a gene: 9. Germline assignment: CDR1 MDHEN and CDR2 SYDVKM. CDR3 protein: CASSPTGVLYEKLFF. For the CDR3, the DNA is TGTGCCAGCAGTCCCACAGGGGTCTTATATGAAAAACTGTTTTTT.

The V gene is TRBV28, the J gene TRBJ2-5; tentatively, D is TRBD2 (6 bases). Germline loops: CDR1 MDHEN, CDR2 SYDVKM. CDR3 size: 15 residues. V shed 2 bases and J shed 5 bases, with 15 bases lying between them. The CDR3 region has the DNA TGTGCCAGCAGTTTAGGCGGGCGGGGCCGGGAGACCCAGTACTTC. Protein product: CASSLGGRGRETQYF.